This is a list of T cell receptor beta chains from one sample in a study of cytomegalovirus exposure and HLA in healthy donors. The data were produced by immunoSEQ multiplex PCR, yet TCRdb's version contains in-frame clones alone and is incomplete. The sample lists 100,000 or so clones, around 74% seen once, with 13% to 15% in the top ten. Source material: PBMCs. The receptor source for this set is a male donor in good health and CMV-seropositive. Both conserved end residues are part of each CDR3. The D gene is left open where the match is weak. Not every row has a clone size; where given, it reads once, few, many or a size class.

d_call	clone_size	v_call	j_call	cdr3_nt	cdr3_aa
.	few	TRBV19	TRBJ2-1	TGTGCCAGTAGTATTGGCAGGGTCAATGAGCAGTTCTTC	CASSIGRVNEQFF
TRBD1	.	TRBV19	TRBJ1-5	TGTGCCAGTAGTGCTCCTTATGGGACAGATAGCAATCAGCCCCAGCATTTT	CASSAPYGTDSNQPQHF
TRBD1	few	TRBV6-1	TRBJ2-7	TGTGCCAGCAGCCCCTTAGGACAGGGGCCCTACGAGCAGTACTTC	CASSPLGQGPYEQYF
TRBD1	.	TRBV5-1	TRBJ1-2	TGCGCCAGCATCAAAACGCCAGGACAGGGTGGCTATGGCTACACCTTC	CASIKTPGQGGYGYTF
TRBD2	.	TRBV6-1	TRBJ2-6	TGTGCCAGCAGTGGGGTAGCGGGGGCCGTCTTTTCCTCTGGGGCCAACGTCCTGACTTTC	CASSGVAGAVFSSGANVLTF
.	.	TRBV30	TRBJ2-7	TGTGCCTGGAGTCCGGGACTTCGGGTCTCCTACGAGCAGTACTTC	CAWSPGLRVSYEQYF
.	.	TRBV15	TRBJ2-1	TGTGCCACCAGCAGAGGAGGGTTTATGGACAATGAGCAGTTCTTC	CATSRGGFMDNEQFF
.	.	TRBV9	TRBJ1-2	TGTGCCAGCAGCCCCCGAGACACATTTTTAGGGGTTGGCTACACCTTC	CASSPRDTFLGVGYTF
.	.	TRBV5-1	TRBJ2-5	TGCGCCAGCAGCTTGGGGCTATGGGAGGAGACCCAGTACTTC	CASSLGLWEETQYF
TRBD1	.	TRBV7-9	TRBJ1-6	TGTGCCAGCAGCAGAACAGGGGGTCGAGCTAATTCACCCCTCCACTTT	CASSRTGGRANSPLHF
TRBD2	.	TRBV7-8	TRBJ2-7	TGTGCCAGCAGCCATAATCTAGCGGGGGATGCCTACGAGCAGTACTTC	CASSHNLAGDAYEQYF
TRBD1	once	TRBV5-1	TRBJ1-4	TGCGCCAGCAGCGCAACGACAGGGTTAAATGAAAAACTGTTTTTT	CASSATTGLNEKLFF
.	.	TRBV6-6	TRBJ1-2	TGTGCCATTACGACAAGCATGTCCTATGGCTACACCTTC	CAITTSMSYGYTF
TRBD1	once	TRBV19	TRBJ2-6	TGTGCCAGTGGCCGGGACAGGGGCTTTACAGGGGCCAACGTCCTGACTTTC	CASGRDRGFTGANVLTF
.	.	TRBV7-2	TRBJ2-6	TGTGCCAGCCGCCGGGGTGGGGCCAACGTCCTGACTTTC	CASRRGGANVLTF
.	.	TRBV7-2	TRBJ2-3	TGTGCCAGCAGCCCCGCGGGGGCGAGCACAGATACGCAGTATTTT	CASSPAGASTDTQYF
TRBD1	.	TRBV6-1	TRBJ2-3	TGTGCCAGCAGTGCTGCGAGACAGGGAGGCACAGATACGCAGTATTTT	CASSAARQGGTDTQYF
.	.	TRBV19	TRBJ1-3	TGTGCCAGTAGTCCACGCCTATGGGGGGCTGGAAACACCATATATTTT	CASSPRLWGAGNTIYF
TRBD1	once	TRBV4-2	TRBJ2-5	TGTGCCAGCAGCCCCCGGGACAGGGGGGACCAAGAGACCCAGTACTTC	CASSPRDRGDQETQYF
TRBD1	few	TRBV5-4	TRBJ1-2	TGTGCCAGCAGCTTTGGAGGGACAGGGGGATATGGCTACACCTTC	CASSFGGTGGYGYTF
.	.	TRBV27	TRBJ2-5	TGTGCCAGCAGGGGGGGGCTCCTTCAAGAGACCCAGTACTTC	CASRGGLLQETQYF
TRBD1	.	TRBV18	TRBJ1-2	TGTGCCAGCTCCCCAGGGGGCAACTATGGCTACACCTTC	CASSPGGNYGYTF